A selection of T cell receptor beta chains follows, all from one sample in a study of blood T cell repertoires in COVID-19. Profiled with immunoSEQ multiplex PCR; TCRdb holds only in-frame clones, not every one. The repertoire holds about 200,000 clones, with around 80% as singletons. Sequenced sample: peripheral blood. Receptor source: a man between 40 and 49 years old with acute or convalescent COVID-19. CDR3s include the opening cysteine and the closing phenylalanine or tryptophan. Only part of the rows carry a size: once, few, many, or a class if the clone is expanded.

abundance: .; j_gene: TRBJ1-5; v_gene: TRBV27; CDR3aa: CASSPGQGYGNQPQHF
abundance: .; j_gene: TRBJ2-3; v_gene: TRBV11-3; CDR3aa: CASSRGTGVADTQYF
abundance: .; j_gene: TRBJ1-2; v_gene: TRBV10-1; CDR3aa: CASSDPGTGNYGYTF
abundance: .; j_gene: TRBJ2-2; v_gene: TRBV27; CDR3aa: CASSRGLAGYTGELFF
abundance: .; j_gene: TRBJ2-1; v_gene: TRBV12-3/TRBV12-4; CDR3aa: CASSLAIGEQFF
abundance: .; j_gene: TRBJ2-2; v_gene: TRBV6-1; CDR3aa: CASSETGQFPGELFF
abundance: .; j_gene: TRBJ2-5; v_gene: TRBV6-5; CDR3aa: CASSRAPGETQYF
abundance: .; j_gene: TRBJ1-5; v_gene: TRBV25-1; CDR3aa: CASSGPGAQPQHF
abundance: .; j_gene: TRBJ2-7; v_gene: TRBV20-1; CDR3aa: CSASEADYEQYF
abundance: .; j_gene: TRBJ1-5; v_gene: TRBV3-1/TRBV3-2; CDR3aa: CASSFGQSNQPQHF
abundance: .; j_gene: TRBJ2-2; v_gene: TRBV5-5; CDR3aa: CASSLTGGFTGELFF
abundance: .; j_gene: TRBJ2-3; v_gene: TRBV3-1/TRBV3-2; CDR3aa: CASSAGLAVNTDTQYF
abundance: .; j_gene: TRBJ2-7; v_gene: TRBV11-3; CDR3aa: CASSVLDSYEQYF
abundance: .; j_gene: TRBJ1-2; v_gene: TRBV5-6; CDR3aa: CASSLVGDNVGYTF
abundance: once; j_gene: TRBJ2-3; v_gene: TRBV5-1; CDR3aa: CASTLTDTQYF
abundance: .; j_gene: TRBJ2-3; v_gene: TRBV10-2; CDR3aa: CASGGTGADTQYF
abundance: once; j_gene: TRBJ1-2; v_gene: TRBV9; CDR3aa: CASSVHKSYGYTF
abundance: .; j_gene: TRBJ1-5; v_gene: TRBV7-9; CDR3aa: CASSLGAVEGWPQHF
abundance: .; j_gene: TRBJ1-2; v_gene: TRBV5-4; CDR3aa: CASSSTGRGYTF
abundance: .; j_gene: TRBJ1-4; v_gene: TRBV6-5; CDR3aa: CASSSGGVEKLFF
abundance: .; j_gene: TRBJ1-6; v_gene: TRBV2; CDR3aa: CAGTGQGYSPLHF
abundance: few; j_gene: TRBJ1-5; v_gene: TRBV7-2; CDR3aa: CASSSDPGPRGQPQHF
abundance: .; j_gene: TRBJ1-1; v_gene: TRBV9; CDR3aa: CASSVVDGGLSTEAFF
abundance: few; j_gene: TRBJ2-7; v_gene: TRBV4-1; CDR3aa: CASSQGTGQVYEQYF
abundance: few; j_gene: TRBJ1-4; v_gene: TRBV7-9; CDR3aa: CASSQGGYEKLFF
abundance: .; j_gene: TRBJ1-1; v_gene: TRBV27; CDR3aa: CASGSADRAPRWAFF